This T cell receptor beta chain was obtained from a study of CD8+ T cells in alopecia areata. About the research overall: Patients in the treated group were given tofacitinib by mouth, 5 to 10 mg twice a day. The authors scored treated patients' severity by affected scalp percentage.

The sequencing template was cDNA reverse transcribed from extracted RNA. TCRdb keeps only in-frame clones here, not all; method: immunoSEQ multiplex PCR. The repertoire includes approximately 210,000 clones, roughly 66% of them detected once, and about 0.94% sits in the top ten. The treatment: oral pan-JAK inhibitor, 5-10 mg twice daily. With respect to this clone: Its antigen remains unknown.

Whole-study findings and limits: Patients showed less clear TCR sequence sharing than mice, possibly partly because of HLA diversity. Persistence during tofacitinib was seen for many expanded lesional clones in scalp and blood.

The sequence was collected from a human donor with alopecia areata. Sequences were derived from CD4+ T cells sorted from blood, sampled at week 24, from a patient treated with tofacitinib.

The CDR3 bases are TGTGCCAGCAGCTTCTTCAGGGGACTCTATAATGAGCAGTTCTTC. The encoded protein is CASSFFRGLYNEQFF. V usage is TRBV13 and J usage is TRBJ2-1; D is tentatively TRBD1 or TRBD2 (6 bases each). The germline V gene encodes CDR1 PRHDT and CDR2 FYEKMQ (reference sequence). The V gene lost 3 bases and the J gene lost 7 bases, with 16 bases spanning the gap. This CDR3 is built from 15 residues.